This T cell receptor beta chain was recorded in a study of CD4+ T cells in melanoma. With V trimmed by 3 bases and J by 8 bases, 10 bases remained unmatched. CDR3 length equals 14 residues. CDR1 and CDR2 from the germline V gene are SGDLS and YYNGEE. TCRdb's table, derived via immunoSEQ multiplex PCR, lists solely in-frame clones and lacks some. The table records about 10,000 clones, roughly 63% of them present only once. General study results and limits: CD8+ T cell, macrophage and B cell function reportedly correlated with neoantigen-specific CD4+ T cells.

Concerning this clone itself: Its target is not known. The identical CDR3 is also encoded by other nucleotide sequences in the sample.

Sample: cells from a culture (not recorded whether cultured in vitro). The chain joins TRBV9 to TRBJ1-2; 7 nucleotides agree with TRBD1. The TCR was taken from a human donor with melanoma. This chain's CDR3 is CASSADRALGGYTF. For the CDR3, the DNA is TGTGCCAGCAGCGCAGACAGGGCGCTTGGAGGCTACACCTTC.